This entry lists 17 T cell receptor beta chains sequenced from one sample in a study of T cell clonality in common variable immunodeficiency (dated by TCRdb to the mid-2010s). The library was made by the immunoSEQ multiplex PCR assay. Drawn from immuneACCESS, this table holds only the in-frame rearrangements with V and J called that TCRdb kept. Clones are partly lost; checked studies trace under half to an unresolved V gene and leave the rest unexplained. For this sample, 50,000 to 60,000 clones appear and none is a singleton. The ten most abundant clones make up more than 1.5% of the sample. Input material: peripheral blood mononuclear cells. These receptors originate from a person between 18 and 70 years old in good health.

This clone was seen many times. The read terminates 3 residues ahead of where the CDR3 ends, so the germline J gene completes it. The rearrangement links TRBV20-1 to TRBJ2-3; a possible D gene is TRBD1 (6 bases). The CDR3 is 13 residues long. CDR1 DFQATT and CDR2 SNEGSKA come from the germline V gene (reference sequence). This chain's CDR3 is CSAPDRNNQPQYF. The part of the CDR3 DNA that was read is TGCAGTGCTCCCGACAGGAACAATCAGCCG.

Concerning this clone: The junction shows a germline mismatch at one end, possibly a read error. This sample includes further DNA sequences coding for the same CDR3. The CDR3 sequence: CASSGTGQVSGNTIYF. The sequenced part of the CDR3 DNA is TGTGCCAGCAGTGGGACGGGACAGGTGTCTGGAAACACT. The chain carries TRBV6-1 and TRBJ1-3; 8 bases agree with TRBD1. The CDR3 is cut off 3 residues early in the read; its end comes from the germline J gene. The V gene's germline CDR1 is MNHNS and CDR2 SASEGT. This CDR3 has 16 amino acids.

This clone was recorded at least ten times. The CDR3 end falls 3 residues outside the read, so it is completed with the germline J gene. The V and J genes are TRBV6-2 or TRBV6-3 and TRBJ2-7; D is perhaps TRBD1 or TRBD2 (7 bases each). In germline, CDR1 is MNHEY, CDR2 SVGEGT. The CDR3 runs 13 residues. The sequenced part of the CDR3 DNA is TGTGCTGCCGAGCGGGACAGTTCCTACGAG. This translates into CAAERDSSYE. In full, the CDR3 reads CAAERDSSYEQYF.

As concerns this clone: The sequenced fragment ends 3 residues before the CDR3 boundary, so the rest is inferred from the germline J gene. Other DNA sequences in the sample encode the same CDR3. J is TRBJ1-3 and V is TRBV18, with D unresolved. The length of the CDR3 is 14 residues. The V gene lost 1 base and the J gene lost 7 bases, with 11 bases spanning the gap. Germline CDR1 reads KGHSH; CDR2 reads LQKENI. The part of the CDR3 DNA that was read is TGTGCCAGCTCACCACAAGGGTACGGTAACACC. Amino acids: CASSPQGYGNT. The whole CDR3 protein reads CASSPQGYGNTIYF.

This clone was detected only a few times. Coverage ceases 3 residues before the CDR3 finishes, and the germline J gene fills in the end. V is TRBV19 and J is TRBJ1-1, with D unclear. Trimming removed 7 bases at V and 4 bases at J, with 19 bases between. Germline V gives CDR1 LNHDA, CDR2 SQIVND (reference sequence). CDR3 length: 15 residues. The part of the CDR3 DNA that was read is TGTGCCAGTACCCTAGCGAGGGAAGCGGGCACTGAA. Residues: CASTLAREAGTE. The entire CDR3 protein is CASTLAREAGTEAFF.

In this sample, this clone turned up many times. The CDR3 here is CASSALRSGANVLTF. The covered CDR3 bases are TGTGCCAGCAGTGCTCTACGTTCTGGGGCCAACGTC. The chain carries TRBV2 and TRBJ2-6; D call uncertain. The CDR3 end lies 3 residues beyond the end of the read and is filled in from the germline J gene. Germline V gene lookup returns CDR1 SNHLY and CDR2 FYNNEI. V was pared by 4 bases and J by 1 base, with 8 bases between. CDR3 length: 15 amino acids.

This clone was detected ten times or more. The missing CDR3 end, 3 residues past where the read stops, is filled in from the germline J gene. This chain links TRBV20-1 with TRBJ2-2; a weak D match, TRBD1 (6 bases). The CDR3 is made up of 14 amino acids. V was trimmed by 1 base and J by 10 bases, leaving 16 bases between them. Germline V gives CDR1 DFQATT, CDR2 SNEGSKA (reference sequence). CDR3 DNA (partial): TGCAGTGCTAGAGTTGGGGGCCAAGAAACGGAG. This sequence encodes CSARVGGQETE. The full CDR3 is CSARVGGQETELFF.

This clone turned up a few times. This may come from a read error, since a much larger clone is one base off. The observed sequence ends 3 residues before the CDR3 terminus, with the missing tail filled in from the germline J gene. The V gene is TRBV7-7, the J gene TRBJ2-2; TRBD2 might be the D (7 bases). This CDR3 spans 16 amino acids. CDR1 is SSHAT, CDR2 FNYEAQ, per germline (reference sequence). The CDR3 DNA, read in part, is TGTGCTAGCAGCTTAGGGGGGGGAACAACTAATGAAAAG. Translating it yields CASSLGGGTTNEK. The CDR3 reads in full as CASSLGGGTTNEKLFF. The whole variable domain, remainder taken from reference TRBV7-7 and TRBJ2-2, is GAGVSQSPRYKVTKRGQDVTLRCDPISSHATLYWYQQALGQGPEFLTYFNYEAQPDKSGLPSDRFSAERPEGSISTLTIQRTEQRDSAMYRCASSLGGGTTNEKLFFGEGSRLTVL.

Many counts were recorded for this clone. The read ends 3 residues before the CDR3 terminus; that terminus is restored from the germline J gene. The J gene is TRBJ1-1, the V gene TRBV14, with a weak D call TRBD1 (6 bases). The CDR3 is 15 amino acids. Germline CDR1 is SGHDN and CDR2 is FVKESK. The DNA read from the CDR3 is TGTGCCAGCAGCCAAGATGGTAGGGGGGGATCGATG. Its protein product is CASSQDGRGGSM. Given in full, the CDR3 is CASSQDGRGGSMAFF.

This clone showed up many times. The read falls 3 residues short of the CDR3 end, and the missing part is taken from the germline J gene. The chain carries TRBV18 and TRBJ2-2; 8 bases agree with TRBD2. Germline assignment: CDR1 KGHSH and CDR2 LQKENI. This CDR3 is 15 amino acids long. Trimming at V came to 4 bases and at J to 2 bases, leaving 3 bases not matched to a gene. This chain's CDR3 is CASSQIAGNTGELFF. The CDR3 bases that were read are TGTGCCAGCTCACAAATAGCGGGAAACACCGGGGAG.

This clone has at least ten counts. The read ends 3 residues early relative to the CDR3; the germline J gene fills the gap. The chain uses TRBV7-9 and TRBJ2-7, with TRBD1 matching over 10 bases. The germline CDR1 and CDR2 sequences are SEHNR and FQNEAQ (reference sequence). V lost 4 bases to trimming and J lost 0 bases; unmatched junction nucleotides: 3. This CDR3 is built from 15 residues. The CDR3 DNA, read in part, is TGTGCCAGCAGCTCCGGGACAGGGGTCTCCTACGAG. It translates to CASSSGTGVSYE. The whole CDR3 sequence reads CASSSGTGVSYEQYF.

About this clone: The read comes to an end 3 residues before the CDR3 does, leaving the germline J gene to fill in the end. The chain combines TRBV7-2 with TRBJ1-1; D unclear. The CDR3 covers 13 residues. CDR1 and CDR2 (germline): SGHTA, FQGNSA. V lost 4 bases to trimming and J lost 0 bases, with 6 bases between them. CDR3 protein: CASSSQVNTEAFF. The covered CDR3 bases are TGTGCCAGCAGCTCCCAGGTGAACACTGAA.

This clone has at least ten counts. CDR3 amino acids: CASSLAAKGFSYEQYF. The sequenced CDR3 bases are TGTGCCAGCAGCTTAGCGGCGAAGGGGTTCTCCTACGAG. This rearrangement joins TRBV7-8 to TRBJ2-7; D may be TRBD1 (5 bases). The sequence runs out 3 residues before the end of the CDR3; the remainder is reconstructed from the germline J gene. The CDR3 extends over 16 amino acids. Germline CDR1 is SGHVS and CDR2 is FQNEAQ. The V gene lost 0 bases and the J gene lost 0 bases, with 12 bases spanning the gap.

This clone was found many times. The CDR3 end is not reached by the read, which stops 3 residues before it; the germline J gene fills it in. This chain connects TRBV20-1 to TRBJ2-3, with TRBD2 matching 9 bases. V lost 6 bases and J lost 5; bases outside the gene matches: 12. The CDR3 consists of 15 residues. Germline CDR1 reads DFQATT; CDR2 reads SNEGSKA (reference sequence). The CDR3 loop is CSALTSGLYGDTQYF. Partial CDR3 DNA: TGCAGTGCCCTGACTAGCGGCTTGTACGGAGATACG.

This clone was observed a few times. The CDR3 reads CASNGQRNTEAFF. The sequenced CDR3 bases are TGTGCCAGTAACGGACAGCGAAACACTGAA. The rearrangement uses TRBV19 and TRBJ1-1; the D gene is possibly TRBD1 (6 bases). The CDR3 extends 3 residues past the end of the read, so its final part is completed from the germline J gene. Trimming took 7 bases from V and 2 from J, leaving 11 bases between them. CDR3 length: 13 amino acids. Germline values: CDR1 LNHDA, CDR2 SQIVND (reference sequence).

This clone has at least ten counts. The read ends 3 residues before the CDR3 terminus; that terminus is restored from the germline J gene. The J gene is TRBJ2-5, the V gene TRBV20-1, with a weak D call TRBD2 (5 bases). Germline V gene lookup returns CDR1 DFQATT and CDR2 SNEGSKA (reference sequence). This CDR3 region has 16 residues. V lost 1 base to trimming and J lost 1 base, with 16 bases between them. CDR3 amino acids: CSARVPVGLSQETQYF. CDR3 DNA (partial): TGCAGTGCTAGAGTCCCTGTTGGACTCTCCCAAGAGACC.

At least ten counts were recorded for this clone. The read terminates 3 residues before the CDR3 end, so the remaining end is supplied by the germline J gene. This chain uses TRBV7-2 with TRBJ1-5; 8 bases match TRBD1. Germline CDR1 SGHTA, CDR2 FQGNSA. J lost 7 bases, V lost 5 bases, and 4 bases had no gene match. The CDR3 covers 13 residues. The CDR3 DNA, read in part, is TGTGCCAGCAGCCAGGACAGGGACCAGCCC. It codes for CASSQDRDQP. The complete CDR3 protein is CASSQDRDQPQHF. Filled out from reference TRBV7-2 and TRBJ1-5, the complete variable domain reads GAGVSQSPSNKVTEKGKDVELRCDPISGHTALYWYRQSLGQGLEFLIYFQGNSAPDKSGLPSDRFSAERTGGSVSTLTIQRTQQEDSAVYLCASSQDRDQPQHFGDGTRLSIL.